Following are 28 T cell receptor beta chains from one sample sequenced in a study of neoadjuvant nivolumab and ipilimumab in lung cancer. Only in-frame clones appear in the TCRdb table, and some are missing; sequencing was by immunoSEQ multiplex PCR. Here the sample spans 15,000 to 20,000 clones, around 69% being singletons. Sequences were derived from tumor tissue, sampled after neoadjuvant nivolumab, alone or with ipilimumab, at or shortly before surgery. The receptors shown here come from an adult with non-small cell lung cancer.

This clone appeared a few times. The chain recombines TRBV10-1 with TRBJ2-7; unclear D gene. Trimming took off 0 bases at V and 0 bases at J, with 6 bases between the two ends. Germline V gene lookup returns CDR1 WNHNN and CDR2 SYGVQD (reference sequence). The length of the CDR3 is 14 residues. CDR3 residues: CASSESPISYEQYF. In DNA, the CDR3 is TGCGCCAGCAGTGAGTCGCCGATCTCCTACGAGCAGTACTTC.

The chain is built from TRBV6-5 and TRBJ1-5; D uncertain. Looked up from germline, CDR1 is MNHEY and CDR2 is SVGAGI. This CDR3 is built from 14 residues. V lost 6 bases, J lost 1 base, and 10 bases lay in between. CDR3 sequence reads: CASSRGVSNQPQHF. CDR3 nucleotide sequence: TGTGCCAGCAGCCGGGGTGTGAGCAATCAGCCCCAGCATTTT.

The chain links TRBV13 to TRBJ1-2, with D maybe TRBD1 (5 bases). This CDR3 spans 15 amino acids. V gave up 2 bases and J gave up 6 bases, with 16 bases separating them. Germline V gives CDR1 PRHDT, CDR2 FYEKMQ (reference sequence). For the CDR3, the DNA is TGTGCCAGCAGCTTATCCCTGTGGGGGTATGATGGCTACACCTTC. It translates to CASSLSLWGYDGYTF.

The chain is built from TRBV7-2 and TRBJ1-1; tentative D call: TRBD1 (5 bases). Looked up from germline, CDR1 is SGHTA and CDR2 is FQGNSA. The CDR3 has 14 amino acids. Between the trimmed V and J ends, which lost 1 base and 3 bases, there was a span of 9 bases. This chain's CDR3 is CASSLGWGYTEAFF. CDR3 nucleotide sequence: TGTGCCAGCAGCTTAGGGTGGGGGTACACTGAAGCTTTCTTT.

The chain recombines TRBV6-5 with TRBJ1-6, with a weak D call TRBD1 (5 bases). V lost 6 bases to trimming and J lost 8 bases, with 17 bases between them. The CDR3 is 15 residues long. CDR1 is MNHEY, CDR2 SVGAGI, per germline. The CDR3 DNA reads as TGTGCCAGCAGCTGGGACGGGAGATCGGATTCACCCCTCCACTTT. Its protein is CASSWDGRSDSPLHF.

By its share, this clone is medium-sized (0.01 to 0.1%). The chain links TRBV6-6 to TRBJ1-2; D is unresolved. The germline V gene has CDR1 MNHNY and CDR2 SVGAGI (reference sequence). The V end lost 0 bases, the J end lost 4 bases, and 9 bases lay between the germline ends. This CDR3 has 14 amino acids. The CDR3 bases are TGTGCCAGCAGTTACTCTACCGGGTTCTATGGCTACACCTTC. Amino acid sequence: CASSYSTGFYGYTF.

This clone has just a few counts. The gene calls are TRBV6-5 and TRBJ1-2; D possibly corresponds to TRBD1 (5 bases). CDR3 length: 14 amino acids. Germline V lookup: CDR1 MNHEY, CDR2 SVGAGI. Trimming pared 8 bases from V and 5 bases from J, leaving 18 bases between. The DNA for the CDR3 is TGTGCCAGCTATAATGGGAGGGGAGAATATGGCTACACCTTC. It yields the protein CASYNGRGEYGYTF.

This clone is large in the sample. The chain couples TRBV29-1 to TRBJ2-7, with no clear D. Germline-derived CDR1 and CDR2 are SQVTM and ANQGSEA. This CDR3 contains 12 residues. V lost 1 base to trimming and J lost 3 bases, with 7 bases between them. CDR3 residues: CSVEGNNYEQYF. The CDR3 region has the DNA TGCAGCGTTGAAGGCAACAACTACGAGCAGTACTTC.

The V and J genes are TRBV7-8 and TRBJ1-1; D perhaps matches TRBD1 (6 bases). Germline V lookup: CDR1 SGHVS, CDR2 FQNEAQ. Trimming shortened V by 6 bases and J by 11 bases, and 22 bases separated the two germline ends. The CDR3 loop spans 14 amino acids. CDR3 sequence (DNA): TGTGCCAGCAGTACCGACAGGACTGTGCATCGGGCTTTCTTT. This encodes CASSTDRTVHRAFF.

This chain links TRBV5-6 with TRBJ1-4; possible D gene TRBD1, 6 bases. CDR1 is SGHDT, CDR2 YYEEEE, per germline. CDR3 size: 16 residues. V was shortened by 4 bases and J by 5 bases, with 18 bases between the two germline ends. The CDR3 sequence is CASSPDSDSPNEKLFF. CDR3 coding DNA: TGTGCCAGCAGCCCTGATTCGGACAGCCCGAATGAAAAACTGTTTTTT.

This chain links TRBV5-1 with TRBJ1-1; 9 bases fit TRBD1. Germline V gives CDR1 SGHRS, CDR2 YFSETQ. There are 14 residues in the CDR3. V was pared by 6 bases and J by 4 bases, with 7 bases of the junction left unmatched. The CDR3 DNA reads TGCGCCAGCACCTCGGACAGGGGAGGCACTGAAGCTTTCTTT. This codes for CASTSDRGGTEAFF.

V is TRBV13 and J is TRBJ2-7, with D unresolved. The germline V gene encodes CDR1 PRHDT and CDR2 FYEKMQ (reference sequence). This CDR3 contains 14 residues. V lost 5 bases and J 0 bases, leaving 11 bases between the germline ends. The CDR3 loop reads CASSPRLDSYEQYF. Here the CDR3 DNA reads TGTGCCAGCAGCCCACGACTGGACTCCTACGAGCAGTACTTC.

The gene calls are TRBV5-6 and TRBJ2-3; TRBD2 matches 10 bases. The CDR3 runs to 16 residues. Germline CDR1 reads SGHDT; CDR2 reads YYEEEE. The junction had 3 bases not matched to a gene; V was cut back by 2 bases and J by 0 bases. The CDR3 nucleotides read TGTGCCAGCAGCTTCCTAGCGGGGGCGAGCACAGATACGCAGTATTTT. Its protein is CASSFLAGASTDTQYF.

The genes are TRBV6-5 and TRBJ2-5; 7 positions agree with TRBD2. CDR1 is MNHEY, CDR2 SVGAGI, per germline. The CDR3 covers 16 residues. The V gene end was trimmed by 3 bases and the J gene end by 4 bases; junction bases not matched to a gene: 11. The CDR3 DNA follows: TGTGCCAGCAGTTATAGTTACAGCGGGGCTGCAGAGACCCAGTACTTC. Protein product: CASSYSYSGAAETQYF.

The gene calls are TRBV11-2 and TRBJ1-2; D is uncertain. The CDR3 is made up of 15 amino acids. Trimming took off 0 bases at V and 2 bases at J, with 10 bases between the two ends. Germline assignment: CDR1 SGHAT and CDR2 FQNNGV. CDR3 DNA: TGTGCCAGCAGCTTAGATCGGGTGTCGAACTATGGCTACACCTTC. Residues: CASSLDRVSNYGYTF.

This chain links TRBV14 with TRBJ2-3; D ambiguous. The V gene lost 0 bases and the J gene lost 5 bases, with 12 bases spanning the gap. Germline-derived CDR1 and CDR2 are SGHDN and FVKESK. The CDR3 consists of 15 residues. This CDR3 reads CASSQDRSYKDTQYF. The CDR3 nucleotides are TGTGCCAGCAGCCAAGACAGGTCCTACAAAGATACGCAGTATTTT.

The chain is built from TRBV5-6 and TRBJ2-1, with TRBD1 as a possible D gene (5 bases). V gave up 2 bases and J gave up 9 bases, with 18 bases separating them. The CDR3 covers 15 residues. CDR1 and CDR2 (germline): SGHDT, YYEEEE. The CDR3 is CASSLTGNVLTEQFF. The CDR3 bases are TGTGCCAGCAGCTTAACAGGAAATGTTTTGACTGAGCAGTTCTTC. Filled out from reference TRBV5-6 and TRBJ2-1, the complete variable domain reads DAGVTQSPTHLIKTRGQQVTLRCSPKSGHDTVSWYQQALGQGPQFIFQYYEEEERQRGNFPDRFSGHQFPNYSSELNVNALLLGDSALYLCASSLTGNVLTEQFFGPGTRLTVL.

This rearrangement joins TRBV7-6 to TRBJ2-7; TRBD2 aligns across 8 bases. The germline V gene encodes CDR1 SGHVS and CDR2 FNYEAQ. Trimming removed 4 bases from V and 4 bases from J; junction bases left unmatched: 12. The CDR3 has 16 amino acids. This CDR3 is CASSSAPGLVYYEQYF. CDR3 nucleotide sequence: TGTGCCAGCAGCTCCGCCCCGGGACTAGTTTATTACGAGCAGTACTTC.

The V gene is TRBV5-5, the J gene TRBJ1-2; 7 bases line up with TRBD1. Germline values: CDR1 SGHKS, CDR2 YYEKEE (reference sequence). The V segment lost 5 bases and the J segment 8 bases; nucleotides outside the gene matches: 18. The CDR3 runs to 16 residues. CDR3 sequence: CASSPVTGTVIFGYTF. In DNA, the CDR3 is TGTGCCAGCAGTCCCGTAACCGGGACAGTGATATTCGGCTACACCTTC.

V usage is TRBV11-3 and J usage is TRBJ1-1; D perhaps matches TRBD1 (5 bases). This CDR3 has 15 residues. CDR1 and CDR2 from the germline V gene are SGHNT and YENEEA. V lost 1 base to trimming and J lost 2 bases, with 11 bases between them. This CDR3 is CASSLGTGGNTEAFF. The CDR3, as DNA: TGTGCCAGCAGCTTAGGAACAGGCGGAAACACTGAAGCTTTCTTT.

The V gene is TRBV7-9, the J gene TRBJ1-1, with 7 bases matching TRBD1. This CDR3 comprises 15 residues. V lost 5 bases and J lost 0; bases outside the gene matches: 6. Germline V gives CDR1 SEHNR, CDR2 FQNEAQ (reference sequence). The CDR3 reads CASSPDRPMNTEAFF. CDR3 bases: TGTGCCAGCAGCCCGGACAGGCCTATGAACACTGAAGCTTTCTTT.

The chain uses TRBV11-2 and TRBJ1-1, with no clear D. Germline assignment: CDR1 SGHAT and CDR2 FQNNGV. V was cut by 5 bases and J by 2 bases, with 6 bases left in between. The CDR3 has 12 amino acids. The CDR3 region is CASSPLNTEAFF. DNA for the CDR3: TGTGCCAGCAGCCCACTTAACACTGAAGCTTTCTTT.

CDR3 DNA: TGTGCCAGCAGGTCGGACGGTCGTATCTCTTCACCCCTCCACTTT. This sequence encodes CASRSDGRISSPLHF. The V and J genes are TRBV2 and TRBJ1-6; no clear D gene. Germline CDR1 and CDR2: SNHLY and FYNNEI. V was clipped by 6 bases and J by 9 bases, with 18 bases between them. The CDR3 totals 15 residues.

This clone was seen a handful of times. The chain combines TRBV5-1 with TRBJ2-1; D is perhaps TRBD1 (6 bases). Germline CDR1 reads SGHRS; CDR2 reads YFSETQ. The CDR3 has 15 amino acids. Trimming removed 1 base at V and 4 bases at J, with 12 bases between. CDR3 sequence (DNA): TGCGCCAGCAGCTTGACAGGGTTTGGTTACAATGAGCAGTTCTTC. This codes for CASSLTGFGYNEQFF.

The CDR3 coding sequence is TGTGCCTGGAGTGGCCTAGCGGGGGGGGAGACCCAGTACTTC. Amino acids: CAWSGLAGGETQYF. The genes are TRBV30 and TRBJ2-5, with 12 bases that match TRBD2. The length of the CDR3 is 14 residues. Germline CDR1 is GTSNPN and CDR2 is SVGIG (reference sequence). With 1 base clipped from V and 5 bases from J, the junction kept 2 bases outside the gene matches.

CDR3 DNA: TGTGCCAGCAGCTTAGAAGGGGGCAATCAGCCCCAGCATTTT. Protein product: CASSLEGGNQPQHF. This sequence joins TRBV7-9 and TRBJ1-5; D may be TRBD1 (5 bases). Germline CDR1 is SEHNR and CDR2 is FQNEAQ (reference sequence). V was shortened by 1 base and J by 2 bases, with 6 bases between the two germline ends. CDR3 size: 14 residues.

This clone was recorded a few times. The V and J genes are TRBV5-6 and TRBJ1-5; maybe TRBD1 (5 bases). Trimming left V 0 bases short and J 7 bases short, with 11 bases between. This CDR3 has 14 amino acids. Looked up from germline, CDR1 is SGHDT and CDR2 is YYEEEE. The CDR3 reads CASSLEGSPQPQHF. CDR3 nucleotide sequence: TGTGCCAGCAGCTTGGAGGGGTCCCCCCAGCCCCAGCATTTT.

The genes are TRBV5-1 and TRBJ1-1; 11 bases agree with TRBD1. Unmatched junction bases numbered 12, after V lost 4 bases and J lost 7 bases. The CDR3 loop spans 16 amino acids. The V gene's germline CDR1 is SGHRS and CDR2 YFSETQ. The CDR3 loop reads CASSGGMDRGRGEAFF. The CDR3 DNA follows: TGCGCCAGCAGCGGTGGAATGGACAGGGGGCGGGGTGAAGCTTTCTTT.